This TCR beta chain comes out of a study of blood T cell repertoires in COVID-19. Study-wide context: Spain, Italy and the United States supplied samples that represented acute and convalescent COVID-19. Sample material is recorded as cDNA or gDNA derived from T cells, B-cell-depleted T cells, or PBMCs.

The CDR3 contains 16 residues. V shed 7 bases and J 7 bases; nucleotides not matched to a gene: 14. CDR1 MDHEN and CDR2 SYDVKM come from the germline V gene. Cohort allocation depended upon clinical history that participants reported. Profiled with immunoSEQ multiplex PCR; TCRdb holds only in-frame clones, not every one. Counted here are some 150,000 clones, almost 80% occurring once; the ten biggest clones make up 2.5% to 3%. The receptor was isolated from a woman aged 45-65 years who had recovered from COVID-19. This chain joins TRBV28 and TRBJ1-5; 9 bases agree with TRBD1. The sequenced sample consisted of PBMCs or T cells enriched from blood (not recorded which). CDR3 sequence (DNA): TGTGCCAGCACTTTCCCGTTGGGGACAGGGAACCAGCCCCAGCATTTT. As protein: CASTFPLGTGNQPQHF.